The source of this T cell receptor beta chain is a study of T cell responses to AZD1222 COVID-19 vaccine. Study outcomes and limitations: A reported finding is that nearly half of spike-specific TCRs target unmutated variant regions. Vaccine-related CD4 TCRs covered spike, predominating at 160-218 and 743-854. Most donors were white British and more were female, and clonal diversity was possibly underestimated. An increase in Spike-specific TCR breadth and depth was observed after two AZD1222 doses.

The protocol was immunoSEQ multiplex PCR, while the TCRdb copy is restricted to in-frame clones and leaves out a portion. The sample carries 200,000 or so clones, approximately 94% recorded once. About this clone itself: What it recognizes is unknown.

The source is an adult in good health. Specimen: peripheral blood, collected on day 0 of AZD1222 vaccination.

The CDR3 here is CASSPGTAANYGYTF. The CDR3 DNA is TGCGCCAGCAGCCCCGGGACAGCAGCTAACTATGGCTACACCTTC. V is TRBV5-1 and J is TRBJ1-2, with 7 bases identical to TRBD1. There are 15 residues in the CDR3. Looked up from germline, CDR1 is SGHRS and CDR2 is YFSETQ. Trimming removed 4 bases from V and 0 bases from J; junction bases left unmatched: 6. Full variable domain (outside the CDR3, taken from reference TRBV5-1 and TRBJ1-2): KAGVTQTPRYLIKTRGQQVTLSCSPISGHRSVSWYQQTPGQGLQFLFEYFSETQRNKGNFPGRFSGRQFSNSRSEMNVSTLELGDSALYLCASSPGTAANYGYTFGSGTRLTVV.